A selection of T cell receptor beta chains follows, all from one sample in a study of cytomegalovirus exposure and HLA in healthy donors. Clones were read by immunoSEQ multiplex PCR, and TCRdb kept only the in-frame ones, dropping some. The table includes under 200,000 clones, about four fifths detected once. The material sequenced was PBMCs. All receptors come from a young woman in good health and CMV-seronegative. CDR3s include the opening cysteine and the closing phenylalanine or tryptophan. D genes are given only for firm matches. Clone size is stated in some rows and not others, as once, few, many or a class when expanded.

CDR3 length: 12; D gene: NA; J gene: TRBJ1-2; V gene: TRBV7-9; clone size: NA; CDR3 DNA: TGTTCCAGCAGCTCAACAGGCTATGGCTACACCTTC; CDR3 protein: CSSSSTGYGYTF
CDR3 length: 11; D gene: NA; J gene: TRBJ2-7; V gene: TRBV2; clone size: few; CDR3 DNA: TGTGCCAGCAGCGGCAGCGCCGAGCAGTACTTC; CDR3 protein: CASSGSAEQYF
CDR3 length: 17; D gene: TRBD2; J gene: TRBJ2-2; V gene: TRBV30; clone size: NA; CDR3 DNA: TGTGCCTGGGGTGGGGACTTAAGCGGGAGGAGCACCGGGGAGCTGTTTTTT; CDR3 protein: CAWGGDLSGRSTGELFF
CDR3 length: 17; D gene: TRBD1; J gene: TRBJ2-7; V gene: TRBV7-2; clone size: NA; CDR3 DNA: TGTGCCAGCAGCTCTACGGCAGGGACAGGGGGTACCTACGAGCAGTACTTC; CDR3 protein: CASSSTAGTGGTYEQYF
CDR3 length: 12; D gene: TRBD1; J gene: TRBJ1-1; V gene: TRBV28; clone size: NA; CDR3 DNA: TGTGCCAGCAGCCTACAACAGGGGGAAGCTTTCTTT; CDR3 protein: CASSLQQGEAFF
CDR3 length: 14; D gene: TRBD1; J gene: TRBJ1-5; V gene: TRBV27; clone size: NA; CDR3 DNA: TGTGCCAGCAGTCTCAGGGGGCGAGAACAGCCCCAGCATTTT; CDR3 protein: CASSLRGREQPQHF
CDR3 length: 16; D gene: NA; J gene: TRBJ1-5; V gene: TRBV28; clone size: NA; CDR3 DNA: TGTGCCAGCAGGGACAGTGGGGATTATAGCAATCAGCCCCAGCATTTT; CDR3 protein: CASRDSGDYSNQPQHF
CDR3 length: 14; D gene: TRBD1; J gene: TRBJ2-7; V gene: TRBV7-2; clone size: NA; CDR3 DNA: TGTGCCAGCAGCGTGGGACAGGGGTTCCACGAGCAGTACTTC; CDR3 protein: CASSVGQGFHEQYF
CDR3 length: 13; D gene: NA; J gene: TRBJ1-1; V gene: TRBV6-4; clone size: NA; CDR3 DNA: TGTGCCAGCAGTCCCGCGGGGGGCCTTGAAGCTTTCTTT; CDR3 protein: CASSPAGGLEAFF
CDR3 length: 16; D gene: NA; J gene: TRBJ2-6; V gene: TRBV5-4; clone size: once; CDR3 DNA: TGTGCCAGCAGCCAGGAGGGGAGCTCTGGGGCCAACGTCCTGACTTTC; CDR3 protein: CASSQEGSSGANVLTF
CDR3 length: 13; D gene: TRBD2; J gene: TRBJ2-1; V gene: TRBV29-1; clone size: NA; CDR3 DNA: TGCAGCGTTCCCCTGACTAGCAGCAATGAGCAGTTCTTC; CDR3 protein: CSVPLTSSNEQFF
CDR3 length: 13; D gene: NA; J gene: TRBJ2-3; V gene: TRBV29-1; clone size: once; CDR3 DNA: TGCAGCGTTGAAGGAGGGAGCCCAGATACGCAGTATTTT; CDR3 protein: CSVEGGSPDTQYF
CDR3 length: 16; D gene: NA; J gene: TRBJ2-3; V gene: TRBV11-2; clone size: NA; CDR3 DNA: TGTGCCAGCACCGCCGTAAGCGGCCTATCACCAGATACGCAGTATTTT; CDR3 protein: CASTAVSGLSPDTQYF
CDR3 length: 17; D gene: NA; J gene: TRBJ2-1; V gene: TRBV5-8; clone size: NA; CDR3 DNA: TGTGCCAGCAGCCCCACCCTAGCGTCCCTCTCCTACAATGAGCAGTTCTTC; CDR3 protein: CASSPTLASLSYNEQFF
CDR3 length: 14; D gene: NA; J gene: TRBJ1-5; V gene: TRBV6-5; clone size: NA; CDR3 DNA: TGTGCCAGCAGTTACTCGGCAGGCAATCAGCCCCAGCATTTT; CDR3 protein: CASSYSAGNQPQHF
CDR3 length: 17; D gene: NA; J gene: TRBJ2-3; V gene: TRBV10-1; clone size: NA; CDR3 DNA: TGCGCCAGGCCCGGCTCGGAACACAGAAAAAGCACAGATACGCAGTATTTT; CDR3 protein: CARPGSEHRKSTDTQYF
CDR3 length: 16; D gene: TRBD1; J gene: TRBJ1-1; V gene: TRBV28; clone size: NA; CDR3 DNA: TGTGCCAGCTGCCTCGGGACAGCATTTATGAACACTGAAGCTTTCTTT; CDR3 protein: CASCLGTAFMNTEAFF
CDR3 length: 17; D gene: TRBD1; J gene: TRBJ2-3; V gene: TRBV10-1; clone size: NA; CDR3 DNA: TGCGCCAGCAGTTCCGGGACAGCACACTCAATCACAGATACGCAGTATTTT; CDR3 protein: CASSSGTAHSITDTQYF
CDR3 length: 18; D gene: NA; J gene: TRBJ1-4; V gene: TRBV7-9; clone size: NA; CDR3 DNA: TGTGCCAGCAGCTTAGGCGCCCCTACAGGTATAGGGGGTGAAAAACTGTTTTTT; CDR3 protein: CASSLGAPTGIGGEKLFF
CDR3 length: 12; D gene: NA; J gene: TRBJ2-5; V gene: TRBV6-6; clone size: NA; CDR3 DNA: TGTGCCAGCAGTTACCCAGTAGAGACCCAGTACTTC; CDR3 protein: CASSYPVETQYF
CDR3 length: 16; D gene: TRBD1; J gene: TRBJ1-4; V gene: TRBV28; clone size: NA; CDR3 DNA: TGTGCCAGCAGTTTAGGTCAGGGGGTGGTAGGTGAAAAACTGTTTTTT; CDR3 protein: CASSLGQGVVGEKLFF
CDR3 length: 14; D gene: NA; J gene: TRBJ2-5; V gene: TRBV18; clone size: NA; CDR3 DNA: TGTGCCAGCTCGCAACAGGCGGTCGGAGAGACCCAGTACTTC; CDR3 protein: CASSQQAVGETQYF
CDR3 length: 13; D gene: NA; J gene: TRBJ2-4; V gene: TRBV5-3; clone size: NA; CDR3 DNA: TGCCTAAACAGGGAGTGGGCCAAAAACATTCAGTACTTC; CDR3 protein: CLNREWAKNIQYF
CDR3 length: 13; D gene: NA; J gene: TRBJ1-1; V gene: TRBV29-1; clone size: few; CDR3 DNA: TGCAGCGTTCCCACTGGGGCGGGAACTGAAGCTTTCTTT; CDR3 protein: CSVPTGAGTEAFF
CDR3 length: 15; D gene: NA; J gene: TRBJ1-2; V gene: TRBV4-3; clone size: NA; CDR3 DNA: TGCGCCAGCAGCCAAGAGCACAGCCTTAACTATGGCTACACCTTC; CDR3 protein: CASSQEHSLNYGYTF
CDR3 length: 18; D gene: TRBD2; J gene: TRBJ2-7; V gene: TRBV14; clone size: NA; CDR3 DNA: TGTGCCAGCAGCCCGCCGGGTTGGACTAGCGGGAACAACTACGAGCAGTACTTC; CDR3 protein: CASSPPGWTSGNNYEQYF
CDR3 length: 15; D gene: NA; J gene: TRBJ1-4; V gene: TRBV5-1; clone size: NA; CDR3 DNA: TGCGCCAGCAGCTTGTCGCCAGCAACTAATGAAAAACTGTTTTTT; CDR3 protein: CASSLSPATNEKLFF
CDR3 length: 15; D gene: NA; J gene: TRBJ1-5; V gene: TRBV19; clone size: NA; CDR3 DNA: TGTGCCAGGGTACAACAGGCTTATAGCAATCAGCCCCAGCATTTT; CDR3 protein: CARVQQAYSNQPQHF
CDR3 length: 13; D gene: NA; J gene: TRBJ1-5; V gene: TRBV19; clone size: NA; CDR3 DNA: TGTGCCAGTCAGGGTACTAGCAATCAGCCCCAGCATTTT; CDR3 protein: CASQGTSNQPQHF
CDR3 length: 15; D gene: TRBD2; J gene: TRBJ2-1; V gene: TRBV5-1; clone size: NA; CDR3 DNA: TGCGCCAGCAGCTTGCCCAGCGGGAGGGACAATGAGCAGTTCTTC; CDR3 protein: CASSLPSGRDNEQFF
CDR3 length: 14; D gene: NA; J gene: TRBJ1-2; V gene: TRBV5-1; clone size: NA; CDR3 DNA: TGCGCCAGCAGCTTGGAAAGGGGGATGTATGGCTACACCTTC; CDR3 protein: CASSLERGMYGYTF
CDR3 length: 15; D gene: NA; J gene: TRBJ2-6; V gene: TRBV28; clone size: NA; CDR3 DNA: TGTGCCAGCAGTTTATACCCCTCGGGGACCAACGTCCTGACTTTC; CDR3 protein: CASSLYPSGTNVLTF
CDR3 length: 14; D gene: NA; J gene: TRBJ2-3; V gene: TRBV29-1; clone size: NA; CDR3 DNA: TGCAGCGTTGGCGGGGGCGAGTTGACAGATACGCAGTATTTT; CDR3 protein: CSVGGGELTDTQYF
CDR3 length: 15; D gene: TRBD2; J gene: TRBJ2-1; V gene: TRBV7-2; clone size: NA; CDR3 DNA: TGTGCCAGCAGCCCCCGCGGGAGTTCCTACAATGAGCAGTTCTTC; CDR3 protein: CASSPRGSSYNEQFF
CDR3 length: 17; D gene: TRBD2; J gene: TRBJ2-1; V gene: TRBV7-2; clone size: NA; CDR3 DNA: TGTGCCAGCAGCTTAGCTCCACTAGCGGCCAATTACAATGAGCAGTTCTTC; CDR3 protein: CASSLAPLAANYNEQFF
CDR3 length: 15; D gene: TRBD1; J gene: TRBJ1-3; V gene: TRBV10-3; clone size: NA; CDR3 DNA: TGTGCCATCAGTCGACAGGGGGCGCGTGGAAACACCATATATTTT; CDR3 protein: CAISRQGARGNTIYF
CDR3 length: 16; D gene: NA; J gene: TRBJ1-4; V gene: TRBV7-9; clone size: NA; CDR3 DNA: TGTTCCAGCAGCTTAGACGGCAGGGCGATTCCTGAAAAACTGTTTTTT; CDR3 protein: CSSSLDGRAIPEKLFF
CDR3 length: 13; D gene: NA; J gene: TRBJ1-1; V gene: TRBV2; clone size: NA; CDR3 DNA: TGTGCCAGCACCTCCGTCCAGGGCACTGAAGCTTTCTTT; CDR3 protein: CASTSVQGTEAFF
CDR3 length: 16; D gene: NA; J gene: TRBJ2-1; V gene: TRBV5-1; clone size: NA; CDR3 DNA: TGCGCCAGCAGACACGACGCGGGACAGTTGTACAATGAGCAGTTCTTC; CDR3 protein: CASRHDAGQLYNEQFF
CDR3 length: 16; D gene: TRBD2; J gene: TRBJ2-3; V gene: TRBV28; clone size: NA; CDR3 DNA: TGTGCCAGCAGTCCAGGCCTAGCGGATTTCACAGATACGCAGTATTTT; CDR3 protein: CASSPGLADFTDTQYF
CDR3 length: 15; D gene: NA; J gene: TRBJ2-3; V gene: TRBV19; clone size: NA; CDR3 DNA: TGTGCCAGTGCACTCTCTGGTAGCGGCACAGATACGCAGTATTTT; CDR3 protein: CASALSGSGTDTQYF
CDR3 length: 15; D gene: NA; J gene: TRBJ2-3; V gene: TRBV29-1; clone size: NA; CDR3 DNA: TGCAGCGTGGCTACCACGGGCGGGGCGAGGAATACGCAGTATTTT; CDR3 protein: CSVATTGGARNTQYF
CDR3 length: 15; D gene: NA; J gene: TRBJ1-5; V gene: TRBV30; clone size: NA; CDR3 DNA: TGTGCCTGGAGATCGGACAGCTATAGCAATCAGCCCCAGCATTTT; CDR3 protein: CAWRSDSYSNQPQHF
CDR3 length: 16; D gene: TRBD1; J gene: TRBJ2-7; V gene: TRBV5-1; clone size: many; CDR3 DNA: TGCGCCAGCAGCTTGGTGTGGGGACAGTTGGCCTACGAGCAGTACTTC; CDR3 protein: CASSLVWGQLAYEQYF
CDR3 length: 14; D gene: NA; J gene: TRBJ2-5; V gene: TRBV28; clone size: few; CDR3 DNA: TGTGCCAGCAGCAAGGGAGGCCCCCAAGAGACCCAGTACTTC; CDR3 protein: CASSKGGPQETQYF
CDR3 length: 16; D gene: TRBD2; J gene: TRBJ2-1; V gene: TRBV7-9; clone size: NA; CDR3 DNA: TGTGCCAGCAGTAAACCTGAGCGGGAGGGATACAATGAGCAGTTCTTC; CDR3 protein: CASSKPEREGYNEQFF
CDR3 length: 11; D gene: NA; J gene: TRBJ2-1; V gene: TRBV7-9; clone size: NA; CDR3 DNA: TGTGCCAGCAGCATATACAATGAGCAGTTCTTC; CDR3 protein: CASSIYNEQFF
CDR3 length: 14; D gene: TRBD1; J gene: TRBJ1-2; V gene: TRBV6-6; clone size: once; CDR3 DNA: TGTGCCAGCAGTTCCCCGACAGGGAACTATGGCTACACCTTC; CDR3 protein: CASSSPTGNYGYTF
CDR3 length: 16; D gene: NA; J gene: TRBJ1-1; V gene: TRBV27; clone size: NA; CDR3 DNA: TGTGCCAGCAGTCGTAACCCAGGGCTGGTAGGCACTGAAGCTTTCTTT; CDR3 protein: CASSRNPGLVGTEAFF
CDR3 length: 13; D gene: NA; J gene: TRBJ2-5; V gene: TRBV11-2; clone size: NA; CDR3 DNA: TGTGCCAGCAGCTTTGAGGTGTTGGAGACCCAGTACTTC; CDR3 protein: CASSFEVLETQYF
CDR3 length: 13; D gene: NA; J gene: TRBJ2-2; V gene: TRBV7-6; clone size: NA; CDR3 DNA: TGTGCCAGCACTGGCAGGAACACCGGGGAGCTGTTTTTT; CDR3 protein: CASTGRNTGELFF
CDR3 length: 14; D gene: NA; J gene: TRBJ2-7; V gene: TRBV4-2; clone size: NA; CDR3 DNA: TGTGCCAGCAGCCAAGTGGTAGGGAGCTACGAGCAGTACTTC; CDR3 protein: CASSQVVGSYEQYF
CDR3 length: 15; D gene: TRBD2; J gene: TRBJ2-7; V gene: TRBV7-9; clone size: once; CDR3 DNA: TGTGCCAGCAGCCGTCTTACTAGCGGGAGTTACGAGCAGTACTTC; CDR3 protein: CASSRLTSGSYEQYF
CDR3 length: 16; D gene: TRBD1; J gene: TRBJ2-6; V gene: TRBV27; clone size: NA; CDR3 DNA: TGTGCCAGCAGTTGGACAGGGGGAACTGGGGCCAACGTCCTGACTTTC; CDR3 protein: CASSWTGGTGANVLTF